This T cell receptor beta chain stems from a study of blood T cell repertoires in COVID-19. Sequenced by immunoSEQ multiplex PCR; TCRdb stores in-frame clones only, minus some. This sample has some 90,000 clones, with roughly nine tenths found just once. V dropped 4 bases and J dropped 8; count of bases not matched to a gene: 12. The germline V gene has CDR1 SQVTM and CDR2 ANQGSEA. This CDR3 has 16 amino acids. The sequence was collected from a man over 45 with acute or convalescent COVID-19. Input material: peripheral blood. The rearrangement uses TRBV29-1 and TRBJ2-1, with 12 positions matching TRBD1. This CDR3 reads CSVGRRGTGGRYEQFF. CDR3 sequence (DNA): TGCAGCGTTGGGCGCCGTGGGACAGGGGGCCGTTATGAGCAGTTCTTC.